The entry below gives a single T cell receptor (beta chain) sequence along with its context. Its matching antigen is unknown. Genomic DNA served as template for TCR beta VDJ and CDR3 profiling. TCRdb re-called the reads through MiXCR, storing one row per CDR3 protein. The sample consists of 150,000 to 200,000 distinct CDR3 sequences, roughly 64% of them appearing once. These data come from a study of CD8+CD57+ T cells in acquired aplastic anemia. As for the study in general: Mean yield of DNA from sorted CD4+ and CD8+ cells was roughly 3.4 ug. General study findings and limits: CD8+ Simpson's diversity in patients was not significantly different from that in controls. Approximately 30 CD8+ CDR3 sequences were shared between patients and controls.

The V end lost 6 bases, the J end lost 4 bases, and 18 bases lay between the germline ends. This CDR3 is 15 amino acids long. From germline, CDR1 is MNHEY and CDR2 SMNVEV (reference sequence). The V call is TRBV27, the J call TRBJ1-1, with D perhaps TRBD1 (6 bases). The specimen sequenced was sorted CD4+, CD8+, or CD8+CD57+ T cells (not recorded which) from PBMCs. The TCR originated in a human donor with severe aplastic anemia or a healthy control (not recorded which). CDR3 nucleotide sequence: TGTGCCAGCAGCCCTTCGGGGGGCGCGTCCACTGAAGCTTTCTTT. This sequence encodes CASSPSGGASTEAFF.